This TCR beta chain was sequenced during a study of T cells in narcolepsy. Sequencing used immunoSEQ multiplex PCR; TCRdb keeps in-frame clones, though not all of them. The table shows some 30,000 clones, with roughly four fifths occurring only once. The CDR3 extends over 16 amino acids. Germline CDR1 and CDR2: SGHTA and FQGNSA. V lost 4 bases to trimming and J lost 2 bases, with 17 bases between them. The chain couples TRBV7-2 to TRBJ1-2; D is unclear. The receptor was isolated from a human donor in good health. The sample was memory (CD45RA-) CD4+ T cells from blood. This CDR3 reads CASSSTRLPGNYGYTF. The DNA for the CDR3 is TGTGCCAGCAGCTCGACGCGATTACCAGGCAACTATGGCTACACCTTC.